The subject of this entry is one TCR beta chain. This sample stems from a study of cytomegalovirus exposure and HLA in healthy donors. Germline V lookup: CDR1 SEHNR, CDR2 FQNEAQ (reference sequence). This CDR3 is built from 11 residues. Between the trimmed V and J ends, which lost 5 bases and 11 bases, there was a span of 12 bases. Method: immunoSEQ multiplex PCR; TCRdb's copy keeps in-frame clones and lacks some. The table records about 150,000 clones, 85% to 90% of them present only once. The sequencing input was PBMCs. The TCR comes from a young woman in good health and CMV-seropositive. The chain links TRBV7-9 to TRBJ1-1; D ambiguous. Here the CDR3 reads CASSLGGEAFF. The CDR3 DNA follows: TGTGCCAGCAGCCTTGGAGGAGAGGCTTTCTTT. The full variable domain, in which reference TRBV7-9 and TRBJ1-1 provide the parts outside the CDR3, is DTGVSQNPRHKITKRGQNVTFRCDPISEHNRLYWYRQTLGQGPEFLTYFQNEAQLEKSRLLSDRFSAERPKGSFSTLEIQRTEQGDSAMYLCASSLGGEAFFGQGTRLTVV.